This T cell receptor (beta chain) was sequenced in a study of Ad26.COV2.S vaccination and SARS-CoV-2 variants. Treatment defined: over 15 received Ad26.COV2.S at low or high dose, single or two shots; about 5 received placebo; per-sample allocation not given. Following the first vaccine or placebo injection, samples were taken on day 63. Looked up from germline, CDR1 is MDHEN and CDR2 is SYDVKM. The CDR3 runs 15 residues. Trimming removed 5 bases at V and 5 bases at J, with 16 bases between. Sequencing was performed with immunoSEQ multiplex PCR; in TCRdb, only in-frame clones are kept and a portion is missing. The sample includes about 480,000 clones, around nine tenths of them seen just once.

The rearrangement uses TRBV28 and TRBJ1-5, with D possibly TRBD1 on 6 matching bases. The TCR comes from a person aged 18 to 65 who received the Ad26.COV2.S COVID-19 vaccine or a placebo. Source: peripheral blood, taken in a trial of Ad26.COV2.S vaccine versus placebo. DNA of the CDR3: TGTGCCAGCAGTCCCCCCGACAGGTCGGATCAGCCCCAGCATTTT. It encodes CASSPPDRSDQPQHF.